The 21 T cell receptor beta chains presented below share a single source sample, sequenced in a study of blood T cells in healthy people across ages. Through a sample-barcoded 5' primer and a J-beta primer mix, a second PCR was run for roughly 6 to 12 cycles. TCRdb re-analysed the 5' RACE reads in MiXCR, keeping a single row per CDR3 protein. Among 600,000 to 800,000 distinct CDR3 sequences listed, around 50% were seen once. The sequenced material came from blood. Every receptor here comes from an elderly woman in good health.

This clonotype turned up a few times. The V gene is TRBV28, the J gene TRBJ2-4; D is undetermined. TRBJ2-7 matches the DNA end more closely, so the J call is doubtful. Looked up from germline, CDR1 is MDHEN and CDR2 is SYDVKM. This CDR3 has 15 residues. The CDR3 protein is CASSLAAGSSYEQYF. CDR3 bases: TGTGCCAGCAGTTTAGCGGCAGGTAGCTCCTACGAGCAGTACTTC.

This clonotype was seen only a few times. CDR3 protein: CASSLGSRDRVGEQFF. The CDR3 DNA reads TGCGCCAGCAGCTTGGGATCGAGGGACAGGGTCGGTGAGCAGTTCTTC. V usage is TRBV5-1 and J usage is TRBJ2-1; 9 bases agree with TRBD1. The CDR3 length is 16 residues. Germline loops: CDR1 SGHRS, CDR2 YFSETQ. V dropped 0 bases and J dropped 9; count of bases not matched to a gene: 10.

Concerning this clonotype: This sequence may be a read error, since a much larger clone differs from it by one base. The chain employs TRBV6-6 and TRBJ2-1, with 8 nucleotides matching TRBD2. The CDR3 runs to 14 residues. CDR1 and CDR2 from the germline V gene are MNHNY and SVGAGI (reference sequence). CDR3 region: CASGGEREYNEQLF. The DNA for the CDR3 is TGTGCCAGCGGTGGGGAGCGGGAGTACAATGAGCAGCTCTTC.

The CDR3 DNA reads as TGTGCCAGCAGCTTAGGTCCCGGGACTAGCGGGGGGCCAGATACGCAGTATTTT. It codes for CASSLGPGTSGGPDTQYF. This rearrangement joins TRBV11-2 to TRBJ2-3; 15 nucleotides match TRBD2. Germline V gene sequence: CDR1 SGHAT, CDR2 FQNNGV. The CDR3 is 18 amino acids. Unmatched junction bases numbered 6, after V lost 1 base and J lost 4 bases.

This clonotype has a handful of counts. The chain is built from TRBV5-1 and TRBJ2-1, with 9 bases that match TRBD1. V shed 5 bases and J 6 bases; nucleotides not matched to a gene: 6. CDR1 is SGHRS and CDR2 is YFSETQ in the germline V gene. The CDR3 length is 14 residues. The CDR3: CASRSVQGANEQFF. CDR3 in DNA: TGCGCCAGCAGATCCGTACAGGGGGCCAATGAGCAGTTCTTC.

Many counts were recorded for this clonotype. V is TRBV20-1 and J is TRBJ2-7; 8 bases fit TRBD2. Germline V gives CDR1 DFQATT, CDR2 SNEGSKA (reference sequence). This CDR3 spans 15 amino acids. V was pared by 5 bases and J by 1 base, with 10 bases of the junction left unmatched. Written as DNA, the CDR3 is TGCAGTGCTCCTTCAGCGGGAGTCGTATCCTACGAGCAGTACTTC. Translated: CSAPSAGVVSYEQYF.

This clonotype was observed many times. V usage is TRBV5-1 and J usage is TRBJ1-2; TRBD1 is a possible D gene (5 bases). The CDR3 runs 16 residues. CDR1 is SGHRS, CDR2 YFSETQ, per germline. The V end was cut by 3 bases, the J end by 3 bases, with 18 bases between. The CDR3 loop reads CASSYLLSGLDYGYTF. The DNA for the CDR3 is TGCGCCAGCAGCTATCTATTATCGGGACTTGACTATGGCTACACCTTC.

The gene calls are TRBV5-1 and TRBJ2-3; D remains unclear. The CDR3 covers 13 residues. CDR1 and CDR2 from the germline V gene are SGHRS and YFSETQ. V gave up 4 bases and J gave up 6 bases, with 12 bases separating them. CDR3 sequence: CASSVNVEDTQYF. CDR3 DNA: TGCGCCAGCAGCGTGAATGTCGAGGATACGCAGTATTTT.

This clonotype showed up many times. V is TRBV6-6 and J is TRBJ1-2; D is unclear. V lost 5 bases to trimming and J lost 6 bases, with 7 bases between them. The CDR3 is 11 residues long. CDR1 is MNHNY, CDR2 SVGAGI, per germline (reference sequence). CDR3 protein: CASSPLDGYTF. The CDR3 nucleotides read TGTGCCAGCAGTCCCCTTGATGGCTACACCTTC.

The chain is built from TRBV12-3 or TRBV12-4 and TRBJ2-3; weak D call: TRBD2 (6 bases). The V gene lost 8 bases and the J gene lost 4 bases, with 13 bases spanning the gap. The CDR3 extends over 13 amino acids. The CDR3 sequence: CASWYSGADTQYF. CDR3 DNA: TGTGCCAGCTGGTATAGCGGCGCAGATACGCAGTATTTT.

In regard to this clonotype: A read error may explain this, as a much larger clone is one base away. The V call is TRBV11-2, the J call TRBJ2-1; D possibly corresponds to TRBD2 (6 bases). The CDR3 runs 13 residues. Between the trimmed V and J ends, which lost 8 bases and 1 base, there was a span of 9 bases. The germline gives CDR1 SGHAT, CDR2 FQNNGV. CDR3 sequence: CASVADSYNEQFF. The CDR3 DNA follows: TGTGCCAGCGTAGCGGATTCCTACAATGAGCAGTTCTTC. Full variable domain (rest looked up from reference TRBV11-2 and TRBJ2-1): EAGVAQSPRYKIIEKRQSVAFWCNPISGHATLYWYQQILGQGPKLLIQFQNNGVVDDSQLPKDRFSAERLKGVDSTLKIQPAKLEDSAVYLCASVADSYNEQFFGPGTRLTVL.

This clonotype was counted many times. The genes are TRBV20-1 and TRBJ1-5, with no clear D. V was pared by 3 bases and J by 3 bases, with 15 bases between. Germline loops: CDR1 DFQATT, CDR2 SNEGSKA (reference sequence). The CDR3 totals 15 residues. The CDR3 sequence: CSARREFGPNQPQHF. In DNA form, the CDR3 reads TGCAGTGCTAGGCGGGAGTTCGGACCCAATCAGCCCCAGCATTTT.

This clonotype was recorded many times. This chain joins TRBV25-1 and TRBJ2-1; TRBD2 matches 8 bases. This CDR3 is built from 16 residues. Germline-derived CDR1 and CDR2 are MGHDK and SYGVNS. The trim removed 4 bases at V and 1 base at J, leaving 6 bases unmatched. This CDR3 is CASSAQVAGSYNEQFF. The CDR3, as DNA: TGTGCCAGCAGTGCTCAGGTAGCGGGATCCTACAATGAGCAGTTCTTC.

This clonotype was seen more than once but under ten times. The chain links TRBV5-1 to TRBJ1-6; TRBD1 agrees at 8 bases. The germline V gene encodes CDR1 SGHRS and CDR2 YFSETQ. CDR3 length: 17 residues. V lost 4 bases and J lost 1; bases outside the gene matches: 7. CDR3 amino acids: CASSHGQGGSYNSPLHF. The CDR3 DNA reads TGCGCCAGCAGCCACGGACAGGGAGGATCCTATAATTCACCCCTCCACTTT. Drawing the rest from reference TRBV5-1 and TRBJ1-6, the complete variable domain is KAGVTQTPRYLIKTRGQQVTLSCSPISGHRSVSWYQQTPGQGLQFLFEYFSETQRNKGNFPGRFSGRQFSNSRSEMNVSTLELGDSALYLCASSHGQGGSYNSPLHFGNGTRLTVT.

The V call is TRBV25-1, the J call TRBJ1-5, with D possibly being TRBD1 (5 bases). CDR3 length: 14 residues. CDR1 is MGHDK, CDR2 SYGVNS, per germline. Trimming shortened V by 1 base and J by 7 bases, and 11 bases separated the two germline ends. The CDR3, as DNA: TGTGCCAGCAGTGAATTAGGGGTCGAGCAGCCCCAGCATTTT. Translated: CASSELGVEQPQHF. Full variable domain (outside the CDR3, taken from reference TRBV25-1 and TRBJ1-5): EADIYQTPRYLVIGTGKKITLECSQTMGHDKMYWYQQDPGMELHLIHYSYGVNSTEKGDLSSESTVSRIRTEHFPLTLESARPSHTSQYLCASSELGVEQPQHFGDGTRLSIL.

The rearrangement links TRBV5-1 to TRBJ2-5, with a weak D call TRBD2 (5 bases). This CDR3 is built from 13 residues. The ends were cut back, 6 bases at V and 5 bases at J, with 14 bases in the middle. CDR1 is SGHRS and CDR2 is YFSETQ in the germline V gene. In DNA form, the CDR3 reads TGCGCCAGCAAGGTGGAGAGGGTGGAGACCCAGTACTTC. Protein: CASKVERVETQYF.

At least ten counts were recorded for this clonotype. This chain links TRBV29-1 with TRBJ2-7, with 7 bases matching TRBD1. Trimming cost V 1 base and J 6 bases; bases outside gene matches: 15. The CDR3 has 16 residues. Germline CDR1 reads SQVTM; CDR2 reads ANQGSEA. The CDR3 region is CSVEGGNRGYFGEQYF. The DNA for the CDR3 is TGCAGCGTTGAAGGGGGGAACAGGGGCTATTTTGGCGAGCAGTACTTC.

This sequence joins TRBV20-1 and TRBJ1-2; perhaps TRBD1 as D (5 bases). The CDR3 contains 12 residues. Germline CDR1 and CDR2: DFQATT and SNEGSKA (reference sequence). Trimming took 6 bases from V and 6 from J, leaving 14 bases between them. CDR3 bases: TGCAGTGCATCGCGCAGGGCTGATGGCTACACCTTC. This sequence encodes CSASRRADGYTF.

The CDR3 is CSVEVSGVSTDTQYF. Here the CDR3 DNA reads TGCAGCGTTGAAGTCTCGGGGGTTTCCACAGATACGCAGTATTTT. The chain couples TRBV29-1 to TRBJ2-3; TRBD2 is a possible D gene (6 bases). CDR1 and CDR2 from the germline V gene are SQVTM and ANQGSEA. V gave up 1 base and J gave up 2 bases, with 13 bases separating them. The CDR3 covers 15 residues.

The CDR3 is CSASLLRGLRSEAFF. CDR3 DNA sequence: TGCAGTGCTAGCTTACTGAGGGGCTTAAGATCTGAAGCTTTCTTT. The chain is built from TRBV20-1 and TRBJ1-1, with TRBD1 as a possible D gene (5 bases). CDR3 length: 15 residues. V gave up 3 bases and J gave up 6 bases, with 20 bases separating them. CDR1 is DFQATT and CDR2 is SNEGSKA in the germline V gene (reference sequence).

The gene calls are TRBV20-1 and TRBJ2-5, with a weak D call TRBD2 (6 bases). Near its end, the DNA agrees better with TRBJ2-7, so the J call may be wrong. This CDR3 is 12 amino acids long. Germline V CDR1 and CDR2: DFQATT, SNEGSKA (reference sequence). The DNA for the CDR3 is TGCAGTGCTAGAGGGACTAACTACGAGCAGTACTTC. Amino acids: CSARGTNYEQYF.